The 21 T cell receptor beta chains below come from one sample, sequenced in a study of cytomegalovirus exposure and HLA in healthy donors. The primer mix had 60 Vbeta and 13 Jbeta primers. This table comes from immunoSEQ multiplex PCR, and its TCRdb copy is limited to in-frame clones, with some not included. This table has fewer than 90,000 clones, 76% appearing once. Material for sequencing was PBMCs. The receptors shown here come from a male donor in good health and CMV-seronegative.

This clone was found once. The J gene is TRBJ2-7, the V gene TRBV6-1, with a weak D call TRBD2 (6 bases). V was clipped by 2 bases and J by 5 bases, with 19 bases between them. This CDR3 spans 16 amino acids. Germline lookup yields CDR1 MNHNS and CDR2 SASEGT. The CDR3 loop is CASSEKREGRRDEQYF. CDR3 in DNA: TGTGCCAGCAGTGAAAAGAGAGAGGGAAGGAGGGACGAGCAGTACTTC.

The chain carries TRBV10-2 and TRBJ2-7, with 13 positions matching TRBD2. Trimming cost V 2 bases and J 5 bases; bases outside gene matches: 9. This CDR3 spans 17 amino acids. CDR1 WSHSY and CDR2 SAAADI come from the germline V gene. Here the CDR3 reads CASSETSGRVIRNEQYF. CDR3 DNA sequence: TGCGCCAGCAGTGAGACTAGCGGGAGGGTAATTAGAAACGAGCAGTACTTC.

The table lists this clone with a count of one. The V gene is TRBV4-3, the J gene TRBJ1-2; TRBD1 aligns across 7 bases. V gave up 2 bases and J gave up 7 bases; unmatched junction bases: 13. This CDR3 has 16 residues. Per germline, CDR1 LGHNA and CDR2 YSLEER. CDR3 nucleotide sequence: TGCGCCAGCAGCCAAAAGGTGACAGGGATTATAGGTGGCTACACCTTC. Its translation is CASSQKVTGIIGGYTF.

This rearrangement joins TRBV7-2 to TRBJ2-7, with 10 bases lining up with TRBD2. The germline gives CDR1 SGHTA, CDR2 FQGNSA. The V and J ends lost 2 bases and 0 bases, in that order; junction bases with no gene match: 1. This CDR3 contains 15 residues. The DNA for the CDR3 is TGTGCCAGCAGCTTAACTAGCGGGGCCTCCTACGAGCAGTACTTC. Amino acid sequence: CASSLTSGASYEQYF.

The chain has TRBV11-2 and TRBJ2-1; TRBD1 matches at 7 bases. The germline V gene has CDR1 SGHAT and CDR2 FQNNGV. CDR3 size: 14 residues. Unmatched junction bases numbered 5, after V lost 5 bases and J lost 4 bases. Here the CDR3 reads CASSQGTVYNEQFF. The CDR3 nucleotides read TGTGCCAGCAGCCAAGGGACAGTTTACAATGAGCAGTTCTTC.

The rearrangement joins TRBV6-5 to TRBJ2-7; the D is unclear. The germline V and J ends were trimmed by 5 bases and 3 bases, with 14 bases remaining between them. The germline V gene encodes CDR1 MNHEY and CDR2 SVGAGI. The CDR3 extends over 14 amino acids. CDR3 region: CASSEPTARYEQYF. CDR3 DNA sequence: TGTGCCAGCAGTGAACCCACTGCCCGCTACGAGCAGTACTTC.

Here the CDR3 reads CASSFPLTGGWTEAFF. In DNA form, the CDR3 reads TGTGCCAGCAGTTTTCCCTTGACAGGGGGCTGGACTGAAGCTTTCTTT. The chain has TRBV28 and TRBJ1-1; 10 bases fit TRBD1. This CDR3 region has 16 residues. CDR1 and CDR2 from the germline V gene are MDHEN and SYDVKM. After removal of 3 bases from V and 5 bases from J, the junction contained 9 bases not matched to a gene.

The chain is built from TRBV6-1 and TRBJ1-2; 9 bases agree with TRBD1. Germline V gene sequence: CDR1 MNHNS, CDR2 SASEGT. The junction had 9 bases not matched to a gene; V was cut back by 6 bases and J by 7 bases. There are 14 residues in the CDR3. The CDR3 nucleotides read TGTGCCAGCAGAAGGGACAGGGACTTCTCTGGCTACACCTTC. This gives the protein CASRRDRDFSGYTF.

The chain recombines TRBV5-1 with TRBJ1-1, with 7 positions matching TRBD1. The V segment lost 4 bases and the J segment 0 bases; nucleotides outside the gene matches: 18. The CDR3 runs to 19 residues. Germline CDR1 SGHRS, CDR2 YFSETQ. The CDR3 loop is CASSPGQLSLNLMNTEAFF. The CDR3, as DNA: TGCGCCAGCAGCCCGGGACAGTTATCTTTGAACCTCATGAACACTGAAGCTTTCTTT.

The chain joins TRBV30 to TRBJ1-2; 8 bases agree with TRBD1. The germline V gene encodes CDR1 GTSNPN and CDR2 SVGIG (reference sequence). This CDR3 is built from 12 residues. V trimming: 5 bases; J trimming: 4 bases; junction bases outside the gene matches: 3. CDR3 in amino acids: CAWGTGIYGYTF. The CDR3 DNA follows: TGTGCCTGGGGGACAGGAATCTATGGCTACACCTTC.

This clone was detected a few times. The chain couples TRBV5-1 to TRBJ2-7; the match to TRBD2 covers 7 bases. The CDR3 consists of 15 residues. Germline CDR1 SGHRS, CDR2 YFSETQ. J lost 1 base, V lost 2 bases, and 6 bases had no gene match. CDR3: CASSLQAGKSYEQYF. CDR3 DNA: TGCGCCAGCAGCTTACAAGCGGGGAAATCCTACGAGCAGTACTTC.

This sequence joins TRBV10-3 and TRBJ1-3; maybe TRBD1 (5 bases). Germline CDR1 reads ENHRY; CDR2 reads SYGVKD. This CDR3 is built from 14 residues. V was cut by 8 bases and J by 0 bases, with 11 bases left in between. The CDR3 sequence: CAIWGGHSGNTIYF. The CDR3 coding sequence is TGTGCCATCTGGGGAGGACACTCTGGAAACACCATATATTTT.

This clone appeared once. The V and J genes are TRBV11-2 and TRBJ1-6; 7 positions agree with TRBD1. With V trimmed by 5 bases and J by 7 bases, 8 bases remained unmatched. Germline CDR1 SGHAT, CDR2 FQNNGV. The CDR3 contains 15 residues. The CDR3 region is CASSRAGTENSPLHF. CDR3 DNA: TGTGCCAGCAGCCGCGCCGGGACAGAAAATTCACCCCTCCACTTT.

CDR3 sequence (DNA): TGTGCCAGCAGGAAAGGGGTTGGGGGCGCAGATACGCAGTATTTT. It specifies CASRKGVGGADTQYF. The chain has TRBV5-8 and TRBJ2-3; D may be TRBD1 (6 bases). The germline CDR1 and CDR2 sequences are SGHTS and YDEGEE. CDR3 size: 15 residues. V shed 5 bases and J shed 4 bases, with 17 bases lying between them. The variable domain in full, with the rest retrieved from reference TRBV5-8 and TRBJ2-3, is EAGVTQSPTHLIKTRGQQATLRCSPISGHTSVYWYQQALGLGLQFLLWYDEGEERNRGNFPPRFSGRQFPNYSSELNVNALELEDSALYLCASRKGVGGADTQYFGPGTRLTVL.

This clone was counted a few times. The chain employs TRBV29-1 and TRBJ2-1; perhaps TRBD2 as D (5 bases). V was trimmed by 7 bases and J by 6 bases, leaving 10 bases between them. The CDR3 length is 11 residues. Germline V gene data show CDR1 as SQVTM and CDR2 as ANQGSEA. DNA of the CDR3: TGCAGCGGGACTCTTGCCAATGAGCAGTTCTTC. Residues: CSGTLANEQFF.

The chain is built from TRBV15 and TRBJ1-1; TRBD1 might be the D (5 bases). Germline V gene lookup returns CDR1 LNHNV and CDR2 YYDKDF (reference sequence). V lost 4 bases to trimming and J lost 6 bases, with 30 bases between them. The CDR3 sequence is 19 residues long. This CDR3 reads CATSTGFGGSSSFHPEAFF. CDR3 DNA: TGTGCCACCAGCACAGGGTTCGGGGGGTCATCCAGCTTTCACCCTGAAGCTTTCTTT.

The V call is TRBV2, the J call TRBJ2-1; 7 bases fit TRBD2. The CDR3 spans 13 residues. The germline V gene has CDR1 SNHLY and CDR2 FYNNEI. V gave up 4 bases and J gave up 6 bases; unmatched junction bases: 3. The CDR3 spells CASSAGLINEQFF. The CDR3 DNA reads as TGTGCCAGCAGTGCGGGACTAATCAATGAGCAGTTCTTC.

The rearrangement links TRBV30 to TRBJ1-2, with a tentative D call TRBD1 (6 bases). The V gene lost 4 bases and the J gene lost 8 bases, with 14 bases spanning the gap. The CDR3 has 12 amino acids. Germline CDR1 GTSNPN, CDR2 SVGIG (reference sequence). The DNA of the CDR3 is TGTGCCTGGAACGGGGGGCAAAAGGGCTACACCTTC. Residues: CAWNGGQKGYTF.

The chain combines TRBV18 with TRBJ1-6, with a weak D call TRBD1 (6 bases). V gave up 5 bases and J gave up 2 bases, with 19 bases separating them. This CDR3 spans 18 amino acids. Per the germline V gene, CDR1 is KGHSH and CDR2 is LQKENI. CDR3 protein: CASSAAPTGRTYNSPLHF. The CDR3 DNA is TGTGCCAGCTCAGCGGCCCCGACAGGACGGACCTATAATTCACCCCTCCACTTT. Combining the CDR3 with reference TRBV18 and TRBJ1-6 gives the whole variable domain NAGVMQNPRHLVRRRGQEARLRCSPMKGHSHVYWYRQLPEEGLKFMVYLQKENIIDESGMPKERFSAEFPKEGPSILRIQQVVRGDSAAYFCASSAAPTGRTYNSPLHFGNGTRLTVT.

This clone was seen only a few times. Here the CDR3 DNA reads TGTGCCAGCAGGAACACCGGGACAGATAACTATGGCTACACCTTC. This encodes CASRNTGTDNYGYTF. The rearrangement links TRBV27 to TRBJ1-2; TRBD1 matches 7 bases. V was clipped by 6 bases and J by 1 base; unmatched bases: 8. Germline V CDR1 and CDR2: MNHEY, SMNVEV (reference sequence). CDR3 size: 15 residues.

CDR3 region: CAWGHLGATDTQYF. The DNA of the CDR3 is TGTGCCTGGGGGCACCTTGGGGCCACAGATACGCAGTATTTT. The chain couples TRBV30 to TRBJ2-3, with a possible D match to TRBD1 (5 bases). V lost 5 bases and J 2 bases, leaving 14 bases between the germline ends. The CDR3 spans 14 residues. Germline V gene lookup returns CDR1 GTSNPN and CDR2 SVGIG (reference sequence). Full variable domain (outside the CDR3, taken from reference TRBV30 and TRBJ2-3): SQTIHQWPATLVQPVGSPLSLECTVEGTSNPNLYWYRQAAGRGLQLLFYSVGIGQISSEVPQNLSASRPQDRQFILSSKKLLLSDSGFYLCAWGHLGATDTQYFGPGTRLTVL.